This record covers a single TCR beta chain. This could be a read error, since a much larger clone is one nucleotide away. This specimen belongs to a study of OX40 agonist ivuxolimab in advanced cancers. At the level of the study: One hepatocellular carcinoma and two cutaneous melanoma patients partially responded.

V dropped 3 bases and J dropped 0 bases, with 3 bases sitting between them. CDR3 length: 13 amino acids. Germline CDR1 and CDR2: KGHSH and LQKENI. The data were produced by immunoSEQ multiplex PCR, yet TCRdb's version contains in-frame clones alone and is incomplete. This table holds 60,000 to 65,000 clones, roughly 83% found once. Sequences were derived from CD4+ or CD8+ T cells sorted from blood, sampled in a trial of the OX40 agonist ivuxolimab. V and J are TRBV18 and TRBJ1-5; D remains unclear. This receptor was obtained from an adult with an advanced solid tumor such as melanoma, head and neck, liver or kidney cancer. This chain's CDR3 is CASSPDSNQPQHF. CDR3 nucleotides: TGTGCCAGCTCACCGGATAGCAATCAGCCCCAGCATTTT. Full variable domain (outside the CDR3, taken from reference TRBV18 and TRBJ1-5): NAGVMQNPRHLVRRRGQEARLRCSPMKGHSHVYWYRQLPEEGLKFMVYLQKENIIDESGMPKERFSAEFPKEGPSILRIQQVVRGDSAAYFCASSPDSNQPQHFGDGTRLSIL.